These T cell receptor beta chains were read from a single sample in a study of T cell responses to AZD1222 COVID-19 vaccine. The data were produced by immunoSEQ multiplex PCR, yet TCRdb's version contains in-frame clones alone and is incomplete. The sample has about 120,000 clones, 70% to 90% seen once. The sequencing used peripheral blood, collected on day 0 of MenACWY control vaccination. The receptors stem from an adult in good health. Each CDR3 is given with its conserved first and last residue. The order of the fields is clone size, J gene, D gene, V gene, CDR3 protein, CDR3 DNA. The D gene is left open where the match is weak. Size is stated for part of the rows, as once, few or many counts, or as a class when the clone is expanded.

>NA|TRBJ2-3|TRBD1|TRBV7-3
CASSLSSGTGIRYTQYF
TGTGCCAGCAGCTTAAGCTCCGGGACAGGGATAAGGTATACGCAGTATTTT
>NA|TRBJ2-7|NA|TRBV7-2
CASSLWDGYEQYF
TGTGCCAGCAGCTTGTGGGACGGCTACGAGCAGTACTTC
>NA|TRBJ1-2|TRBD1|TRBV19
CASSGDSNPFYGYTF
TGTGCCAGTAGCGGGGACAGTAACCCGTTCTATGGCTACACCTTC
>NA|TRBJ1-5|TRBD1|TRBV9
CASSWTGEGGQPQHF
TGTGCCAGCAGTTGGACAGGGGAGGGAGGACAGCCCCAGCATTTT
>once|TRBJ2-5|NA|TRBV6-5
CASRLNRGNQETQYF
TGTGCCAGCAGACTTAATAGGGGGAATCAAGAGACCCAGTACTTC
>NA|TRBJ1-2|TRBD1|TRBV24-1
CATRSSTGVGYTF
TGTGCCACCAGGAGCAGCACAGGGGTCGGCTACACCTTC
>NA|TRBJ1-3|TRBD1|TRBV28
CASSPYRGRGLGNTIYF
TGTGCCAGCAGTCCATACAGGGGAAGGGGGCTTGGAAACACCATATATTTT
>NA|TRBJ1-3|TRBD1|TRBV4-2
CASSQPGGADTIYF
TGTGCCAGCAGCCAACCAGGGGGCGCAGACACCATATATTTT
>NA|TRBJ2-6|NA|TRBV30
CAYNRDSGANVLTF
TGTGCCTACAACAGGGACTCTGGGGCCAACGTCCTGACTTTC
>NA|TRBJ1-2|TRBD1|TRBV19
CASSTPFRGLYGYTF
TGTGCCAGTAGTACCCCCTTCAGGGGGCTCTATGGCTACACCTTC
>NA|TRBJ2-3|NA|TRBV11-3
CASSSGSGSDTQYF
TGTGCCAGCAGCTCAGGTAGCGGTTCAGATACGCAGTATTTT
>NA|TRBJ2-1|TRBD1|TRBV11-3
CASSLDRGFYNEQFF
TGTGCCAGCAGCTTAGACAGGGGGTTCTACAATGAGCAGTTCTTC
>NA|TRBJ2-7|TRBD2|TRBV28
CASRVTSGAYEQYF
TGTGCCAGCCGAGTGACTAGCGGGGCATACGAGCAGTACTTC
>NA|TRBJ2-3|NA|TRBV2
CASSSDFTSTDTQYF
TGTGCCAGCAGTTCGGACTTCACTAGCACAGATACGCAGTATTTT
>once|TRBJ1-2|NA|TRBV28
CASSLSGVQGGYTF
TGTGCCAGCAGTTTAAGTGGGGTTCAGGGTGGCTACACCTTC
>NA|TRBJ2-5|TRBD2|TRBV5-1
CASSPRGGLGTQYF
TGCGCCAGCAGCCCACGGGGGGGGCTGGGGACCCAGTACTTC
>NA|TRBJ2-2|NA|TRBV5-4
CASSLWNTGELFF
TGTGCCAGCAGCTTGTGGAACACCGGGGAGCTGTTTTTT
>few|TRBJ1-3|TRBD1|TRBV5-8
CASSLAGQRNTIYF
TGTGCCAGCAGCTTGGCGGGACAGCGAAACACCATATATTTT
>NA|TRBJ1-5|TRBD1|TRBV2
CASSKQGSSNQPQHF
TGTGCCAGCAGTAAACAGGGGTCTTCAAATCAGCCCCAGCATTTT
>NA|TRBJ2-1|NA|TRBV10-2
CASSDGAGTKGNEQFF
TGCGCCAGCAGTGATGGTGCAGGAACAAAAGGGAATGAGCAGTTCTTC
>NA|TRBJ1-5|TRBD1|TRBV23-1
CASREKTGELHQPQHF
TGCGCCAGCAGGGAGAAGACAGGGGAATTGCATCAGCCCCAGCATTTT
>few|TRBJ1-2|TRBD1|TRBV20-1
CSATDRGNGYTF
TGCAGTGCTACTGACAGGGGGAATGGCTACACCTTC
>NA|TRBJ1-6|NA|TRBV18
CASSPQGNNSPLHF
TGTGCCAGCTCACCACAGGGTAACAATTCACCCCTCCACTTT
>once|TRBJ2-1|NA|TRBV29-1
CSVERPITSSYNEQFF
TGCAGCGTTGAAAGGCCAATCACTAGCTCCTACAATGAGCAGTTCTTC
>NA|TRBJ2-7|NA|TRBV6-4
CASSFGRHLYEQYF
TGTGCCAGCAGTTTCGGCAGGCACCTCTACGAGCAGTACTTC
>NA|TRBJ2-3|NA|TRBV3-1/TRBV3-2
CASSQVRRAYTQYF
TGTGCCAGCAGCCAAGTTCGTCGGGCTTATACGCAGTATTTT
>NA|TRBJ1-1|TRBD1|TRBV3-1/TRBV3-2
CASSQQGAAEAFF
TGTGCCAGCAGCCAACAGGGGGCGGCTGAAGCTTTCTTT
>NA|TRBJ1-1|NA|TRBV4-2
CASSQVWVNTEAFF
TGTGCCAGCAGCCAAGTCTGGGTGAACACTGAAGCTTTCTTT
>once|TRBJ1-6|TRBD1|TRBV4-2
CASSRDRGRSPLHF
TGTGCCAGCAGCCGGGACAGGGGGCGATCACCCCTCCACTTT
>NA|TRBJ1-2|NA|TRBV27
CASSLSGANYGYTF
TGTGCCAGCAGTTTATCTGGAGCTAACTATGGCTACACCTTC
>few|TRBJ2-7|NA|TRBV12-3/TRBV12-4
CASSLTGFEQYF
TGTGCCAGCAGCCTTACAGGGTTCGAGCAGTACTTC
>once|TRBJ1-1|NA|TRBV7-9
CASNTWNTEAFF
TGTGCCAGCAACACCTGGAACACTGAAGCTTTCTTT
>once|TRBJ1-5|NA|TRBV3-1/TRBV3-2
CASSQGGGDQPQHF
TGTGCCAGCAGCCAAGGAGGCGGGGATCAGCCCCAGCATTTT
>NA|TRBJ2-7|TRBD1|TRBV7-2
CASSQEPQGAGYHEQYF
TGTGCCAGCAGCCAAGAACCACAGGGGGCGGGATACCACGAGCAGTACTTC
>NA|TRBJ2-5|NA|TRBV24-1
CATSARTAQETQYF
TGTGCCACCAGTGCTCGGACAGCTCAAGAGACCCAGTACTTC
>NA|TRBJ1-5|NA|TRBV19
CASRVSAGAVQPQHF
TGTGCCAGTAGGGTGTCGGCAGGGGCAGTGCAGCCCCAGCATTTT
>NA|TRBJ2-1|TRBD1|TRBV5-5
CASSLGTVRTRREQFF
TGTGCCAGCAGCCTAGGGACAGTGAGGACGAGGAGGGAGCAGTTCTTC
>few|TRBJ1-2|TRBD1|TRBV5-1
CASRRQGRFGGQDYGYTF
TGCGCCAGCAGAAGACAGGGGAGATTCGGAGGTCAGGACTATGGCTACACCTTC
>NA|TRBJ2-3|NA|TRBV4-1
CASSQVKPRLDLTDTQYF
TGCGCCAGCAGCCAAGTAAAACCGCGACTAGATCTCACAGATACGCAGTATTTT
>NA|TRBJ1-1|NA|TRBV18
CATIETGFTEAFF
TGTGCCACCATAGAAACAGGGTTCACTGAAGCTTTCTTT
>NA|TRBJ2-7|TRBD2|TRBV19
CASSTPGLAGGADEQYF
TGTGCCAGTAGTACACCGGGACTAGCGGGGGGGGCGGACGAGCAGTACTTC
>once|TRBJ1-5|TRBD1|TRBV6-5
CASRTGDSNQPQHF
TGTGCCAGCAGGACAGGGGATAGCAATCAGCCCCAGCATTTT
>NA|TRBJ2-3|NA|TRBV7-2
CASSFPGARGNTQYF
TGTGCCAGCAGCTTTCCCGGGGCCAGGGGAAATACGCAGTATTTT
>NA|TRBJ1-5|NA|TRBV19
CASSIGGGSNQPQHF
TGTGCCAGTAGTATAGGGGGGGGAAGCAATCAGCCCCAGCATTTT
>NA|TRBJ2-5|NA|TRBV28
CASSLSEEETQYF
TGTGCCAGCAGTTTATCTGAAGAAGAGACCCAGTACTTC
>NA|TRBJ2-1|TRBD2|TRBV4-1
CASSQEGSSGAYNEQFF
TGCGCCAGCAGCCAAGAAGGGTCCAGCGGGGCCTACAATGAGCAGTTCTTC
>once|TRBJ1-6|TRBD1|TRBV28
CASSSAGTAASPLHF
TGTGCCAGCAGTTCAGCCGGGACAGCGGCTTCACCCCTCCACTTT
>NA|TRBJ1-3|NA|TRBV6-1
CASSDRDGRNTIYF
TGTGCCAGCAGTGACAGGGACGGAAGAAACACCATATATTTT
>NA|TRBJ2-7|TRBD2|TRBV7-2
CASSSRAGAYEQYF
TGTGCCAGCAGCTCCCGAGCGGGGGCCTACGAGCAGTACTTC
>NA|TRBJ1-5|NA|TRBV20-1
CSAGAVSNQPQHF
TGCAGTGCTGGTGCGGTTAGCAATCAGCCCCAGCATTTT
>NA|TRBJ1-4|NA|TRBV4-3
CASSQDPGFNEKLFF
TGCGCCAGCAGCCAAGATCCAGGGTTTAATGAAAAACTGTTTTTT
>NA|TRBJ1-5|NA|TRBV6-5
CASSTGGDSNQPQHF
TGTGCCAGCTCTACGGGAGGTGATAGCAATCAGCCCCAGCATTTT
>few|TRBJ2-7|NA|TRBV6-2/TRBV6-3
CASSFGVYYEQYF
TGTGCCAGCAGTTTCGGGGTGTATTACGAGCAGTACTTC
>NA|TRBJ1-4|NA|TRBV18
CASSPPAGREKLFF
TGTGCCAGCTCACCACCGGCAGGACGAGAAAAACTGTTTTTT
>NA|TRBJ2-2|NA|TRBV7-3
CASSLTSNTGELFF
TGTGCCAGCAGCTTAACCAGTAACACCGGGGAGCTGTTTTTT
>NA|TRBJ2-5|TRBD1|TRBV24-1
CATSDADRGQGETQYF
TGTGCCACCAGTGATGCCGACAGGGGGCAGGGAGAGACCCAGTACTTC
>once|TRBJ1-3|NA|TRBV12-3/TRBV12-4
CASSFQGRNTIYF
TGTGCCAGCAGTTTCCAGGGAAGAAACACCATATATTTT
>NA|TRBJ1-6|NA|TRBV3-1/TRBV3-2
CASSLDGNSPLHF
TGTGCCAGCAGCCTGGACGGCAATTCACCCCTCCACTTT
>once|TRBJ2-7|NA|TRBV4-2
CASSQETGRTREQYF
TGTGCCAGCAGCCAGGAGACAGGTAGGACGCGCGAGCAGTACTTC
>NA|TRBJ2-1|NA|TRBV9
CASLPWAGASSYNEQFF
TGTGCCAGCCTCCCTTGGGCAGGGGCGAGCTCCTACAATGAGCAGTTCTTC